This T cell receptor (beta chain) is from a study of blood T cell repertoires in COVID-19. Study background: The origin of the acute and convalescent COVID-19 samples was the United States, Italy and Spain. From T cells, B-cell-depleted T cells, or PBMCs came the material, which was cDNA or gDNA.

The ends were cut back, 2 bases at V and 3 bases at J, with 14 bases in the middle. The CDR3 is made up of 15 amino acids. Germline assignment: CDR1 SGHTA and CDR2 FQGTGA. Authors' analysis steps: Reference gene primer amplification in the assay estimated nucleated cell counts. Profiled with immunoSEQ multiplex PCR; TCRdb holds only in-frame clones, not every one. The DNA gave D and trimming, while V, J and clone size come from that table. The sample lists some 220,000 clones, about 85% occurring once. Material for sequencing was peripheral blood. This chain links TRBV7-3 with TRBJ2-7, with TRBD2 as a possible D gene (5 bases). This TCR came from a woman aged 18 to 35 who had recovered from COVID-19. For the CDR3, the DNA is TGTGCCAGCAGCTTATCAGCGGATCGACGCTACGAGCAGTACTTC. It yields the protein CASSLSADRRYEQYF.